One and the same sample provided the 5 T cell receptor beta chains below, sequenced in a study of shared clonotypes between healthy human individuals. This table comes from immunoSEQ multiplex PCR, and its TCRdb copy is limited to in-frame clones, with some not included. The sample holds around 1,000,000 clones, approximately 80% seen once. The sample was memory CD4+ T cells from PBMCs. Sample subset: CD45RA-negative fraction. These receptors were taken from a man in his late teens or twenties in good health. Some clones in this sample may be carry-over from other donors' samples.

This chain links TRBV9 with TRBJ2-1, with 8 bases fitting TRBD2. The germline gives CDR1 SGDLS, CDR2 YYNGEE. This CDR3 is built from 15 residues. Unmatched junction bases numbered 6, after V lost 4 bases and J lost 3 bases. The CDR3 reads CASSLGSGSYNEQFF. The DNA for the CDR3 is TGTGCCAGCAGCCTCGGGAGCGGGAGCTACAATGAGCAGTTCTTC.

V and J are TRBV18 and TRBJ1-3; D gene uncertain. The CDR3 contains 13 residues. The germline V gene has CDR1 KGHSH and CDR2 LQKENI. Trimming cost V 2 bases and J 8 bases, with 10 bases left between them. The CDR3 nucleotides read TGTGCCAGCTCACCAACCGCCCCAGACACCATATATTTT. Translating it yields CASSPTAPDTIYF.

The table lists this clone with a few counts. V and J are TRBV7-8 and TRBJ2-3; weak D call: TRBD2 (6 bases). The CDR3 length is 16 residues. From germline, CDR1 is SGHVS and CDR2 FQNEAQ. V lost 3 bases, J lost 0 bases, and 13 bases lay in between. The CDR3 loop reads CASSFKWDSSTDTQYF. The CDR3 DNA reads as TGTGCCAGCAGCTTTAAATGGGACTCCAGCACAGATACGCAGTATTTT. The complete variable domain, with remaining parts taken from reference TRBV7-8 and TRBJ2-3, reads GAGVSQSPRYKVAKRGQDVALRCDPISGHVSLFWYQQALGQGPEFLTYFQNEAQLDKSGLPSDRFFAERPEGSVSTLKIQRTQQEDSAVYLCASSFKWDSSTDTQYFGPGTRLTVL.

This clone was seen more than once but under ten times. The genes are TRBV28 and TRBJ2-7, with D unresolved. Germline CDR1 reads MDHEN; CDR2 reads SYDVKM. Trimming cost V 5 bases and J 0 bases, with 14 bases left between them. This CDR3 spans 15 amino acids. CDR3 sequence reads: CASSPHSAISYEQYF. Here the CDR3 DNA reads TGTGCCAGCAGTCCCCACTCCGCTATCTCCTACGAGCAGTACTTC.

This clone has just one count. A much larger clone lies a single base off, so this may be a read error. CDR3: CSVSGTTGAFF. The CDR3 DNA sequence: TGCAGCGTTTCAGGGACTACTGGAGCTTTCTTT. V is TRBV29-1 and J is TRBJ1-1, with D possibly matching TRBD1 (5 bases). The CDR3 covers 11 residues. CDR1 and CDR2 (germline): SQVTM, ANQGSEA.